This note documents a single TCR beta chain sequence. It lacks a known antigen. No much larger clone exists at a distance of one base, and base qualities are not known. A second Seattle source provided samples from volunteer blood donors who had recovered from COVID-19. Collaborating institutions collected whole blood in K2EDTA tubes following their own protocols. For TCRbeta analysis, collaborators shipped samples in one of three forms: frozen whole blood, isolated PBMCs, or DNA extracted from either of those sample types. The entry originates in a study of blood T cell repertoires in COVID-19 (dated by TCRdb to about 2020). For context, the study as a whole: Samples covering the acute and convalescent phases of COVID-19 were provided by collaborators in the United States, Italy and Spain. Where HLA class I and class II types were available, the types were taken from metadata supplied by the sample provider, not from assay-based typing. The dataset comprised deeply sampled blood TCRbeta repertoires from subjects exposed to, actively infected with, or recovered from COVID-19. The samples were drawn from two sources: the first 160 participants of the ongoing ImmuneRACE study, and 1,200 or so subjects contributed by 6 global collaborators. The repertoires were released in a freely available public database intended as a resource for research on the immune response to SARS-CoV-2. A de-identified subject ID, COVID-19 status, age in years and sex were almost always included in the sample metadata. The material from the prospective study consisted of cDNA or gDNA derived from T cells, B-cell-depleted T cells, or PBMCs.

The investigation overall reported the following: How much clinical and demographic metadata was included differed by source and by participant, and the metadata was provided uncurated.

V lost 1 base and J lost 5 bases, and the count of bases not matched to a germline gene is 1. Sequences MGHRA (CDR1) and YSYEKL (CDR2) are obtained from the germline V gene. The CDR3 holds 14 amino acids from the cysteine to the phenylalanine. Of all the DNA, just the CDR3 is kept, 42 bases in frame from base 1. TCRbeta CDR3 regions were amplified from genomic DNA using the immunoSEQ Assay, a bias-controlled multiplex PCR. The authors' analysis ran thus. Nucleated cell counts per sample were estimated from amplification of reference gene primers within the assay. To quantify the absolute abundance of each unique TCRbeta CDR3 rearrangement, sequence reads were collapsed and filtered. Productive Simpson clonality was computed per sample as the square root of Simpson's diversity index over productive rearrangements. TCRdb obtained this table from immuneACCESS and retained in-frame rearrangements with V and J assigned. These tables miss some clones; where compared with another copy, unresolved V genes account for less than half of the shortfall, and the remainder is unexplained. For V, J and clone size, that table is used; D and trimming come from the DNA. The sample table lists 100,000 to 120,000 clones, about 88% of them with a count of one. The ten largest account for over 6.5% of the sample.

The receptor's source is a woman between 70 and 85 years old who had recovered from COVID-19. The chain is assembled from TRBV4-1 and TRBJ2-1, with 8 bases aligning to TRBD2. Sequencing was carried out using peripheral blood. The CDR3 corresponds to CASSQAGGHNEQFF. Here is the DNA: TGCGCCAGCAGCCAAGCGGGAGGGCACAATGAGCAGTTCTTC.